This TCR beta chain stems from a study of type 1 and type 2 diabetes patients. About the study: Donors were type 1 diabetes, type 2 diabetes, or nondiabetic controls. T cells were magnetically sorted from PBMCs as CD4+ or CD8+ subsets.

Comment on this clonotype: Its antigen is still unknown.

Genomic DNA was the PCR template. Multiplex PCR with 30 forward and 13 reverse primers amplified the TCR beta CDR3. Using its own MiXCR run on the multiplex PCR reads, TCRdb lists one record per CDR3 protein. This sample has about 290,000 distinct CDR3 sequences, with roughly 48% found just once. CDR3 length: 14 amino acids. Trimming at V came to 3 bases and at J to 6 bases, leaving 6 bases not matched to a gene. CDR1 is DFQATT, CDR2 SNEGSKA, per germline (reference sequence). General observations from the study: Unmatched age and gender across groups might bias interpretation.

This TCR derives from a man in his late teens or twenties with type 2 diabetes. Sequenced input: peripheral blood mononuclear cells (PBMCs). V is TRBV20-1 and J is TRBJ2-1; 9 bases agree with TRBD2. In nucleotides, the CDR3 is TGCAGTGCTAGCCGCAGCGGGAGGCCCAATGAGCAGTTCTTC. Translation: CSASRSGRPNEQFF.